The next 24 T cell receptor beta chains were all read from a single sample in a study of blood T cell repertoires in COVID-19. The table came from immunoSEQ multiplex PCR; TCRdb's copy has only in-frame clones and leaves some out. The sample includes 150,000 or so clones, approximately 91% of them seen just once. Source material: peripheral blood. These receptors originate from a man younger than 35 with acute or convalescent COVID-19.

The gene calls are TRBV19 and TRBJ2-1; tentatively, D is TRBD1 (10 bases). The germline gives CDR1 LNHDA, CDR2 SQIVND (reference sequence). Trimming removed 5 bases at V and 9 bases at J, with 32 bases between. This CDR3 is 19 amino acids long. The CDR3 DNA sequence: TGTGCCAGTAGTGCCCCGGGACAGGGGAGGGTAGCGGGAGCTTCTGAGCAGTTCTTC. This sequence encodes CASSAPGQGRVAGASEQFF.

The chain recombines TRBV19 with TRBJ1-1; D is ambiguous. The ends were cut back, 1 base at V and 6 bases at J, with 18 bases in the middle. The germline V gene has CDR1 LNHDA and CDR2 SQIVND (reference sequence). The CDR3 contains 16 residues. Written as DNA, the CDR3 is TGTGCCAGTAGTATAGTAATCCCGGCGGGCACTTCTGAAGCTTTCTTT. Amino acid sequence: CASSIVIPAGTSEAFF.

The chain uses TRBV2 and TRBJ1-2; D possibly corresponds to TRBD1 (6 bases). V dropped 3 bases and J dropped 4 bases, with 12 bases sitting between them. The germline V gene has CDR1 SNHLY and CDR2 FYNNEI. The CDR3 totals 14 residues. The CDR3, as DNA: TGTGCCAGCAGTGAGGGGGGGCGAAGCTATGGCTACACCTTC. As protein: CASSEGGRSYGYTF.

This clone was picked up a small number of times. V is TRBV5-1 and J is TRBJ1-1, with D uncertain. Per germline, CDR1 SGHRS and CDR2 YFSETQ. The V end lost 2 bases, the J end lost 2 bases, and 10 bases lay between the germline ends. The CDR3 runs to 14 residues. This CDR3 is CASSLDFLNTEAFF. The CDR3 DNA reads TGCGCCAGCAGCTTAGACTTTCTCAACACTGAAGCTTTCTTT.

V is TRBV6-1 and J is TRBJ1-6, with TRBD1 matching over 7 bases. Germline CDR1 reads MNHNS; CDR2 reads SASEGT. The junction had 12 bases not matched to a gene; V was cut back by 4 bases and J by 0 bases. The CDR3 is made up of 19 amino acids. DNA for the CDR3: TGTGCCAGCAGTGCCAGACATGGACAGGCGAACTCCTATAATTCACCCCTCCACTTT. Residues: CASSARHGQANSYNSPLHF.

The CDR3 DNA sequence: TGTGCCAGCAGCTTAGCGCTAGTAGTAAAGAACAATGAGCAGTTCTTC. Encoded protein: CASSLALVVKNNEQFF. The chain employs TRBV7-9 and TRBJ2-1; D is undetermined. Trimming left V 0 bases short and J 5 bases short, with 14 bases between. CDR1 is SEHNR, CDR2 FQNEAQ, per germline (reference sequence). The CDR3 loop spans 16 amino acids.

The gene calls are TRBV4-1 and TRBJ2-3, with 8 bases identical to TRBD2. CDR1 and CDR2 (germline): MGHRA, YSYEKL. This CDR3 is built from 13 residues. V gave up 2 bases and J gave up 5 bases; unmatched junction bases: 0. Here the CDR3 reads CASSQTSGDTQYF. CDR3 nucleotide sequence: TGCGCCAGCAGCCAAACTAGCGGAGATACGCAGTATTTT.

There are a few counts of this clone. This chain joins TRBV7-9 and TRBJ1-1, with D hard to call. Germline CDR1 reads SEHNR; CDR2 reads FQNEAQ (reference sequence). V lost 5 bases and J lost 2, with 15 bases in between. The CDR3 spans 15 residues. The CDR3 region is CASSRGSPANTEAFF. Here the CDR3 DNA reads TGTGCCAGCAGCCGGGGTTCTCCAGCTAACACTGAAGCTTTCTTT.

This clone was found once. J is TRBJ1-6 and V is TRBV4-1; D may be TRBD1 (5 bases). With 0 bases removed from V and 9 bases from J, the gap between germline ends came to 15 bases. The CDR3 contains 16 residues. CDR1 and CDR2 from the germline V gene are MGHRA and YSYEKL. The CDR3 loop reads CASSQDGGLNFSPLHF. Here the CDR3 DNA reads TGCGCCAGCAGCCAAGATGGGGGACTGAATTTTTCACCCCTCCACTTT.

V and J are TRBV5-1 and TRBJ1-1; D remains ambiguous. Trimming pared 0 bases from V and 5 bases from J, leaving 8 bases between. The CDR3 runs 13 residues. Germline assignment: CDR1 SGHRS and CDR2 YFSETQ. The CDR3 is CASSLEARTEAFF. DNA of the CDR3: TGCGCCAGCAGCTTGGAGGCGAGGACTGAAGCTTTCTTT. The whole variable domain, remainder taken from reference TRBV5-1 and TRBJ1-1, is KAGVTQTPRYLIKTRGQQVTLSCSPISGHRSVSWYQQTPGQGLQFLFEYFSETQRNKGNFPGRFSGRQFSNSRSEMNVSTLELGDSALYLCASSLEARTEAFFGQGTRLTVV.

The DNA of the CDR3 is TGCGCCAGCAGCCAAGAGGATCTTGGGCCCTTCTCCTACGAGCAGTACTTC. Residues: CASSQEDLGPFSYEQYF. V is TRBV4-1 and J is TRBJ2-7, with D unclear. Germline CDR1 is MGHRA and CDR2 is YSYEKL. V lost 0 bases and J lost 0, with 15 bases in between. This CDR3 has 17 residues.

The chain carries TRBV5-1 and TRBJ2-3, with TRBD2 identical over 7 bases. The CDR3 spans 14 residues. The germline V gene encodes CDR1 SGHRS and CDR2 YFSETQ. Trimming took 0 bases from V and 6 from J; bases not matched to a gene: 4. The CDR3 reads CASSLEWRGDTQYF. The CDR3 coding sequence is TGCGCCAGCAGCTTGGAGTGGCGGGGGGATACGCAGTATTTT. The variable domain in full, with the rest retrieved from reference TRBV5-1 and TRBJ2-3, is KAGVTQTPRYLIKTRGQQVTLSCSPISGHRSVSWYQQTPGQGLQFLFEYFSETQRNKGNFPGRFSGRQFSNSRSEMNVSTLELGDSALYLCASSLEWRGDTQYFGPGTRLTVL.

V and J are TRBV7-9 and TRBJ2-3, with TRBD2 matching over 10 bases. Germline V CDR1 and CDR2: SEHNR, FQNEAQ (reference sequence). V shed 4 bases, J shed 14 bases, and the junction held 15 bases outside the gene matches. The CDR3 totals 15 residues. The CDR3 protein is CASSSPETSGPSPYF. The DNA of the CDR3 is TGTGCCAGCAGCTCCCCTGAGACTAGCGGGCCTAGCCCGTATTTT.

The J gene is TRBJ2-6, the V gene TRBV6-5, with D possibly TRBD1 on 6 matching bases. This CDR3 is built from 16 residues. Germline CDR1 reads MNHEY; CDR2 reads SVGAGI. Trimming left V 2 bases short and J 1 base short, with 9 bases between. As DNA, the CDR3 is TGTGCCAGCAGTTACGCTCAGGGGTCTGGGGCCAACGTCCTGACTTTC. Protein: CASSYAQGSGANVLTF.

The chain has TRBV18 and TRBJ2-6, with D hard to call. This CDR3 is 16 amino acids long. Trimming removed 5 bases from V and 0 bases from J, with 11 bases in between. CDR1 is KGHSH, CDR2 LQKENI, per germline. CDR3 nucleotides: TGTGCCAGCTCAGAAGGTGGGCTCTCTGGGGCCAACGTCCTGACTTTC. Protein: CASSEGGLSGANVLTF.

The chain joins TRBV7-9 to TRBJ1-1; D perhaps matches TRBD1 (6 bases). The CDR3 has 14 residues. The V end was cut by 6 bases, the J end by 3 bases, with 14 bases between. Germline CDR1 and CDR2: SEHNR and FQNEAQ (reference sequence). This CDR3 reads CASRLGTSHTEAFF. The CDR3, as DNA: TGTGCCAGCAGGCTCGGGACATCGCACACTGAAGCTTTCTTT.

This clone has a single count. The genes are TRBV19 and TRBJ2-6, with 12 bases that match TRBD1. Germline V gene data show CDR1 as LNHDA and CDR2 as SQIVND (reference sequence). The CDR3 is 19 residues long. Losses at the gene ends were 4 bases for V and 2 bases for J; bases not matched to a gene: 9. CDR3 DNA: TGTGCCAGTAGTAACCTCCCGGGACAGGGGGCTACTGGGGCCAACGTCCTGACTTTC. Its translation: CASSNLPGQGATGANVLTF.

V is TRBV10-1 and J is TRBJ2-3, with TRBD2 matching over 7 bases. The germline CDR1 and CDR2 sequences are WNHNN and SYGVQD (reference sequence). V shed 5 bases, J shed 4 bases, and the junction held 6 bases outside the gene matches. This CDR3 is built from 14 residues. CDR3 sequence: CASSRSGKSDTQYF. Here the CDR3 DNA reads TGCGCCAGCAGTCGAAGCGGGAAGTCAGATACGCAGTATTTT.

The genes are TRBV18 and TRBJ2-7, with 8 bases matching TRBD2. V was clipped by 3 bases and J by 1 base; unmatched bases: 5. Germline V gene lookup returns CDR1 KGHSH and CDR2 LQKENI. The CDR3 consists of 15 residues. The CDR3 DNA follows: TGTGCCAGCTCACCTCCCGGGACTAGTTCCTACGAGCAGTACTTC. Amino acids: CASSPPGTSSYEQYF.

V is TRBV3-1 (or the pseudogene TRBV3-2) and J is TRBJ1-5, with TRBD1 identical over 8 bases. CDR3 size: 12 residues. V was pared by 8 bases and J by 7 bases, with 4 bases of the junction left unmatched. From germline, CDR1 is LGHDT and CDR2 YNNKEL (reference sequence). CDR3 nucleotide sequence: TGTGCCAGCGGACAGGGCAGACAGCCCCAGCATTTT. Its translation is CASGQGRQPQHF.

The chain carries TRBV10-2 and TRBJ1-6, with 7 bases identical to TRBD1. The V gene's germline CDR1 is WSHSY and CDR2 SAAADI. Losses at the gene ends were 2 bases for V and 9 bases for J; bases not matched to a gene: 4. CDR3 size: 14 residues. CDR3 DNA: TGCGCCAGCAGTGAGGGCCGACAGGGTTCACCCCTCCACTTT. Translated, it gives CASSEGRQGSPLHF.

The V gene is TRBV15, the J gene TRBJ2-1; possibly TRBD2 for D (5 bases). The V end was cut by 8 bases, the J end by 3 bases, with 14 bases between. CDR3 size: 14 residues. Germline V gene lookup returns CDR1 LNHNV and CDR2 YYDKDF (reference sequence). The CDR3 here is CATGGGTFYNEQFF. The DNA for the CDR3 is TGTGCCACCGGAGGTGGCACGTTCTACAATGAGCAGTTCTTC.

The V and J genes are TRBV27 and TRBJ1-6, with D perhaps matching TRBD1 (5 bases). V lost 4 bases and J 4 bases, leaving 14 bases between the germline ends. CDR1 and CDR2 (germline): MNHEY, SMNVEV (reference sequence). CDR3 length: 16 amino acids. The CDR3 region has the DNA TGTGCCAGCAGTTCCCCCCAGGGATCGTATAATTCACCCCTCCACTTT. Residues: CASSSPQGSYNSPLHF.

CDR3 DNA: TGTGCCAGCAGCTTAGTTACAGGGGGCGATTCTGAAGCTTTCTTT. Its protein product is CASSLVTGGDSEAFF. The genes are TRBV7-9 and TRBJ1-1, with 9 bases lining up with TRBD1. Germline V CDR1 and CDR2: SEHNR, FQNEAQ (reference sequence). Trimming removed 1 base from V and 6 bases from J; junction bases left unmatched: 6. This CDR3 is 15 amino acids long.